This T cell receptor beta chain was recovered during a study of cytomegalovirus exposure and HLA in healthy donors. Study as a whole: Prior work identified around 120 million unique TCR beta sequences in some 200 million T cells.

Both 60 Vbeta primers and 13 Jbeta primers went into the PCR. Measured with immunoSEQ multiplex PCR; TCRdb has only the in-frame clones, and not every one. The sample has 170,000 or so clones; roughly three quarters are singletons. This clonotype originated in a woman between 50 and 59 years old in good health and CMV-seropositive. The sequencing sample was made of PBMCs.

CDR3 amino acids: CASSPPVSGVYEQYF. The CDR3 DNA follows: TGTGCCAGCTCACCACCGGTTTCAGGGGTCTACGAGCAGTACTTC. The rearrangement uses TRBV18 and TRBJ2-7, with D perhaps matching TRBD1 (6 bases). Germline V gives CDR1 KGHSH, CDR2 LQKENI. This CDR3 region has 15 residues. The V end lost 0 bases, the J end lost 3 bases, and 12 bases lay between the germline ends. Drawing the rest from reference TRBV18 and TRBJ2-7, the complete variable domain is NAGVMQNPRHLVRRRGQEARLRCSPMKGHSHVYWYRQLPEEGLKFMVYLQKENIIDESGMPKERFSAEFPKEGPSILRIQQVVRGDSAAYFCASSPPVSGVYEQYFGPGTRLTVT.